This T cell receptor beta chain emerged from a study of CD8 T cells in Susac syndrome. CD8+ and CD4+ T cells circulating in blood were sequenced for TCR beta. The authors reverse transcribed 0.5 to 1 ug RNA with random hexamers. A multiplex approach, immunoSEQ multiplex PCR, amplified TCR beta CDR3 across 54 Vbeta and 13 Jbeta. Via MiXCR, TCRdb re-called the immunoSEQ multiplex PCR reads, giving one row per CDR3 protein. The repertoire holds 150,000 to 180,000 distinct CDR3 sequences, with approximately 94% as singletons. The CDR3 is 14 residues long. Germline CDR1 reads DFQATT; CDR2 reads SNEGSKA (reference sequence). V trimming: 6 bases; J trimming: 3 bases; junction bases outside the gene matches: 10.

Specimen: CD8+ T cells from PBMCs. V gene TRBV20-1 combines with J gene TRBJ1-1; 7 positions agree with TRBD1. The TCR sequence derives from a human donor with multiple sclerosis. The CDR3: CSAPGRQGHTEAFF. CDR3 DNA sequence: TGCAGTGCCCCCGGGCGACAGGGACACACTGAAGCTTTCTTT.